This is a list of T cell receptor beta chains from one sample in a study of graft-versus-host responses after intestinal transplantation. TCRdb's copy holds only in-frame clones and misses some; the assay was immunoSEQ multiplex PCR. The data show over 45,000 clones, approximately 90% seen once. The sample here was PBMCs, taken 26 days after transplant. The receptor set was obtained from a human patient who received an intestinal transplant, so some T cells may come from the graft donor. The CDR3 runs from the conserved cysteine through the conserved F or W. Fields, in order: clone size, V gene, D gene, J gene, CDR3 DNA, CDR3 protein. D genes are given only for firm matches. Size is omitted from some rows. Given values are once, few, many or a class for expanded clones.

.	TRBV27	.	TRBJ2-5	TGTGCCAGCAGCACGGCGGGCGGGATGGAGACCCAGTACTTC	CASSTAGGMETQYF
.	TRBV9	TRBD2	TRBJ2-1	TGTGCCAGCAGCGTAGCTGGGGGGTTAGCGGGAGGGGGAAGCTCCTACAATGAGCAGTTCTTC	CASSVAGGLAGGGSSYNEQFF
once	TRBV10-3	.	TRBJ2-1	TGTGCCATCAGTGGGGGAGAGGAACTTAGCTCCTACAATGAGCAGTTCTTC	CAISGGEELSSYNEQFF
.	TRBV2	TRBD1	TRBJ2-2	TGTGCCAGCAGTGCCACGACAGGGCTTAACACCGGGGAGCTGTTTTTT	CASSATTGLNTGELFF
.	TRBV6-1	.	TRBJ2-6	TGTGCCAGCAGTGAAGCGTCCAGGGAAGCTGGGGCCAACGTCCTGACTTTC	CASSEASREAGANVLTF
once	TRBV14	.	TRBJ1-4	TGTGCCAGCAGCCACGCGGAATTTGCAACTAATGAAAAACTGTTTTTT	CASSHAEFATNEKLFF
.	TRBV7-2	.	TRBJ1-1	TGTGCCAGCAGCTTAGGTTCAGGGTCCGGCACTGAAGCTTTCTTT	CASSLGSGSGTEAFF
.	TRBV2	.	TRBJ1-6	TGTGCCAGCAGTACATGGGACATGGAAACCTCGACGAATAATTCACCCCTCCACTTT	CASSTWDMETSTNNSPLHF
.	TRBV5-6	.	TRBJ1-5	TGTGCCAGCAGCTTGGGCGGCCAGGGGCGCAATCAGCCCCAGCATTTT	CASSLGGQGRNQPQHF
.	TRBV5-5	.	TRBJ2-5	TGTGCCAGCAGCGGGCGGGGCCAAGAGACCCAGTACTTC	CASSGRGQETQYF
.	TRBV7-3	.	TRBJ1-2	TGTGCCAGCAGCTTATCCCCAGGGGATGGCTACACCTTC	CASSLSPGDGYTF
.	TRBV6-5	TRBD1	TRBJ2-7	TGTGCCAGCAGTTTCGCGACAGGGCCGGGCTACGAGCAGTACTTC	CASSFATGPGYEQYF
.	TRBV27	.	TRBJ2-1	TGTGCCAGCAGTTTATCCACAGTGCTCCATGAGCAGTTCTTC	CASSLSTVLHEQFF
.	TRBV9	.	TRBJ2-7	TGTGCCAGCAGCGTAGATGTTCGGGGAGACGAGCAGTACTTC	CASSVDVRGDEQYF
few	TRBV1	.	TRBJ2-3	TGCACCAGCAGCCAAGCGGGCACAGATACGCAGTATTTT	CTSSQAGTDTQYF
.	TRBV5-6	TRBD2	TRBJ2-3	TGTGCCAGCAGCTTGGGAGGTAGCGGGGTGTTTCCTACGCAGTATTTT	CASSLGGSGVFPTQYF
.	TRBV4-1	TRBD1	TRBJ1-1	TGCGCCAGCAGCCAAGAAGGGACAGCCCCCACTGAAGCTTTCTTT	CASSQEGTAPTEAFF
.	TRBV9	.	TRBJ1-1	TGTGCCAGCAGCGTGCAGGCGAACACTGAAGCTTTCTTT	CASSVQANTEAFF
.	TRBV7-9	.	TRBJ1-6	TGTGCCAGCAGCCTCGGTGGCTCCTATAATTCACCCCTCCACTTT	CASSLGGSYNSPLHF
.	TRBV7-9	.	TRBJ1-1	TGTGCCAGCAGCCGTCGGACACCTGAAGCTTTCTTT	CASSRRTPEAFF
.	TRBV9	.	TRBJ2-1	TGTGCCAGCAGCCCTACTAGAAAGCCCTACAATGAGCAGTTCTTC	CASSPTRKPYNEQFF
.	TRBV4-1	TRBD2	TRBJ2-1	TGCGCCAGCAGCCAAGGGTCCGGGAGGAGCTCCTACAATGAGCAGTTCTTC	CASSQGSGRSSYNEQFF
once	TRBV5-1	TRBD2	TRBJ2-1	TGCGCCAGCAGCTTAACCGGGACTAGGGAGGTGAATGAGCAGTTCTTC	CASSLTGTREVNEQFF
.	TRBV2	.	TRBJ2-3	TGTGCCAGCAGTGGGAGCCGGGTCGGAAGCACAGATACGCAGTATTTT	CASSGSRVGSTDTQYF
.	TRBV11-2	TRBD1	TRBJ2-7	TGTGCCAGCAAAACCGACAGGGGTGGCTCCTACGAGCAGTACTTC	CASKTDRGGSYEQYF
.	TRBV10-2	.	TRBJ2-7	TGCGCCACCCGAAATGGGGGGGGCGAGAGTCCCTACGAGCAGTACTTC	CATRNGGGESPYEQYF
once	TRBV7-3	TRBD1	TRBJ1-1	TGTGCCAGCAGCGCAGGGGGTACTACTGAAGCTTTCTTT	CASSAGGTTEAFF
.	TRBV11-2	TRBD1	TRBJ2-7	TGTGCCAGCAGCCCGGAGGGACAGGGTGGGTACGAGCAGTACTTC	CASSPEGQGGYEQYF
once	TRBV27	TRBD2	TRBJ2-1	TGTGCCACTATCCTTCCGGGAGGGCCTCGGGTGCAGTTCTTC	CATILPGGPRVQFF
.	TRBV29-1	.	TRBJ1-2	TGCAGCGTTGAAGTGTACTCCTATGGCTACACCTTC	CSVEVYSYGYTF
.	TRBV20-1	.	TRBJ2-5	TGCAGTGCTAGAGTAGAAGAGACCCAGTACTTC	CSARVEETQYF
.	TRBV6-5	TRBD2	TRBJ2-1	TGTGCCAGCAGCACCGTACGGGGGGGGTACAATGAGCAGTTCTTC	CASSTVRGGYNEQFF
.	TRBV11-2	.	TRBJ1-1	TGTGCCAGCAGCTTGGGAGGGGATACTGAAGCTTTCTTT	CASSLGGDTEAFF
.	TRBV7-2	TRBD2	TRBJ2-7	TGTGCCAGCAGCTTCCCCCGGACTAGCGGGGGACGCTCCTACGAGCAGTACTTC	CASSFPRTSGGRSYEQYF
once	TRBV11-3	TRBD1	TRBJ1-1	TGTGCCAGCGGGGACAGGGCGAACACTGAAGCTTTCTTT	CASGDRANTEAFF
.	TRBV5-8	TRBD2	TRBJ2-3	TGTGCCAGCAGCTTGGCTAGCGGGGCCCGAGATACGCAGTATTTT	CASSLASGARDTQYF
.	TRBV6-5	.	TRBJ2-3	TGTGCCAGCAGTAACGCTAAGGATACGCAGTATTTT	CASSNAKDTQYF
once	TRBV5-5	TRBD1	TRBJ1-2	TGTGCCAGCAGCTTGGATGGGGACAGACTTAATGGCTACACCTTC	CASSLDGDRLNGYTF
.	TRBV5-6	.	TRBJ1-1	TGTGCCAGCAGCTTGCAGGCTACTGAAGCTTTCTTT	CASSLQATEAFF
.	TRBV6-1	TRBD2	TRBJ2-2	TGTGCCAGCAACCCGGGACTAGCGAACACCGGGGAGCTGTTTTTT	CASNPGLANTGELFF
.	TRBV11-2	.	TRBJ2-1	TGTGCCAGCAGCTTAGAAGGATGGAGGGGCGACAATGAGCAGTTCTTC	CASSLEGWRGDNEQFF
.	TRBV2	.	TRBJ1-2	TGTGCCAGCAGTGAGACTAAAAGCTATGGCTACACCTTC	CASSETKSYGYTF
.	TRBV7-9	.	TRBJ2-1	TGTGCCAGCAGCTCCTCTTCCCCCAGGGACAAGTTCTTC	CASSSSSPRDKFF
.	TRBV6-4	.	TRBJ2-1	TGTGCCAGCAGTGACTCCGAGCGGAGCTCCTACAATGAGCAGTTCTTC	CASSDSERSSYNEQFF
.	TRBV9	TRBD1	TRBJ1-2	TGTGCCAGCAGCCTACGACAGGGCTCTGGCTACACCTTC	CASSLRQGSGYTF
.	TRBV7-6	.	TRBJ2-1	TGTGCCAGCAGCTTAAGGCTGCGGGATGAGCAGTTCTTC	CASSLRLRDEQFF
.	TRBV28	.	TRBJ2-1	TGTGCCAGTGCCTTCGGGGATGATAGCTACAATGAGCAGTTCTTC	CASAFGDDSYNEQFF